Listed below are T cell receptor beta chains from one sample, sequenced in a study of T cells after posttransplantation cyclophosphamide. Clones were sequenced by immunoSEQ multiplex PCR, and TCRdb holds only the in-frame ones, with some missing. Recorded here are about 2,100 clones, with no singletons, and the ten leading clones hold 21%. Sample: PBMCs, taken 86 days after allogeneic stem cell transplant with posttransplant cyclophosphamide. These receptors were taken from a female patient in her 60s who received an allogeneic stem cell transplant from a related donor and was CMV-positive. Some T cells may possibly be graft donor cells. Each CDR3 is given without its conserved first and last residue.

CDR3aa	v_gene	len
ASMGGTAQETQY	TRBV11-1	12
ASSTRGDNSPLH	TRBV5-1	12
ASSILAGGYEQY	TRBV19	12
ASSVGTGDTQY	TRBV9	11
SVEGAGAIEQF	TRBV29-1	11
ASSYSSGFNSPLH	TRBV6-2/TRBV6-3	13
ASSLKAGGQETQY	TRBV5-1	13
ASSQGQGGVGTQY	TRBV4-1	13
ASSLGELVGGDDTQY	TRBV11-3	15
ASKVGGDGYGYT	TRBV28	12
ASSPFSGSLGGELF	TRBV5-4	14
ASSTGQGAYGYT	TRBV27	12
ASSLRPPFASGQETQY	TRBV11-2	16
ASSHGQGLNTEAF	TRBV5-1	13
ASSRGGADTGELF	TRBV5-4	13
ASSLTGINEKLF	TRBV5-1	12
ASSTPPSGRWYEQY	TRBV28	14
ASSPRSGGAGEQF	TRBV7-2	13
ASSYSLGGQPQH	TRBV6-5	12
ASSLKQVKSYEQY	TRBV7-9	13
ASHRDSRPNTEAF	TRBV19	13
SVGGVNRHEQY	TRBV29-1	11
ASSFAHQPQH	TRBV28	10
ASSQDSNRGGTEAF	TRBV4-3	14
ASSLQGGANSPLH	TRBV5-1	13
ASSLTRTSAPDTQY	TRBV7-3	14
ATTHDGTGMYNEQF	TRBV12-3/TRBV12-4	14
ASSRGQGASGNTIY	TRBV10-3	14
AWGRDRPYEQY	TRBV30	11
ASSDRTGLSYEQY	TRBV7-2	13
ASSRQGLDRGYNEQF	TRBV5-4	15
ASRPGTGEGYT	TRBV28	11
ASSNQLPLSTDTQY	TRBV12-3/TRBV12-4	14
ASSDGQGTDTQY	TRBV5-1	12
PQPSLGGEPQH	TRBV5-1	11
ASHNARQGHTEAF	TRBV19	13
ASSLRGQGANLLT	TRBV7-9	13
ASSLEIRSAQY	TRBV5-6	11
ASQGGNEKLF	TRBV30	10
ASSYSGGGYNEQF	TRBV5-4	13
ASSLRRATGELF	TRBV12-3/TRBV12-4	12
ASSPDSYNYGYT	TRBV12-3/TRBV12-4	12
ASSITGENIQY	TRBV6-5	11
ASSEPGRGGGADTQY	TRBV5-6	15
ATGQGIGYEQY	TRBV15	11
ASWSRQRAEAF	TRBV19	11
ASRGLLAGSYNEQF	TRBV2	14
ASSVGLAESYEQY	TRBV9	13
ASSPIRLAINNEQF	TRBV7-9	14
AISSSGGDSYEQY	TRBV10-3	13
ASSSGTRLQY	TRBV28	10
ASTSGSGSGDTQY	TRBV6-5	13
ASSLVLGVITDTQY	TRBV7-9	14
ASSLNRAREQY	TRBV27	11
ASSSGWHTGELF	TRBV19	12
ASSRVAGGIDTQY	TRBV7-2	13
ASSHGTSGRYSSYNEQF	TRBV5-1	17
ASSAIRGFVDTQY	TRBV7-2	13
ATSDLQGGEQF	TRBV24-1	11